Each of the 24 T cell receptor delta chains below was sequenced from the same sample in a study of Vδ1+ human thymocytes. The study's findings and limits: Thymic TRG and TRD repertoires appeared highly polyclonal, with Gaussian CDR3 length distributions.

Their cognate antigens are unknown. RNA was extracted from the cells and then reverse transcribed. Pooled V-gene forward primers with one constant-region reverse primer generated the CDR3 amplicons by multiplex PCR. TCRdb reanalyzed the multiplex PCR reads using CATT. The sample consists of about 55,000 delta-chain clones, 15% to 20% of them appearing once. Sequencing was performed on Vdelta1+ gamma-delta thymocytes from the thymus. Documented subset: FACS-sorted CD3+ TCRalphabeta- TCRVdelta1+ TCRVdelta2- thymocytes. The source is a boy in the first two years of life who had congenital heart surgery.

The chain has TRDV1 and TRDJ1; tentative D call: TRDD3 (6 bases). CDR3 length: 20 amino acids. The V end lost 0 bases, the J end lost 6 bases, and 29 bases lay between the germline ends. Germline assignment: CDR1 TSWWSYY and CDR2 QGS. In nucleotides, the CDR3 is TGTGCTCTTGGGGAACTATCCTCAATTCAACTGGGTTATGAATGCCATAAACTCATCTTT. Protein product: CALGELSSIQLGYECHKLIF.

This clone turned up a few times. The chain carries TRDV1 and TRDJ1; weak D call: TRDD3 (5 bases). The CDR3 is made up of 15 amino acids. Trimming removed 5 bases from V and 0 bases from J, with 13 bases in between. Germline lookup yields CDR1 TSWWSYY and CDR2 QGS. Here the CDR3 reads CALGQVLEDTDKLIF. Written as DNA, the CDR3 is TGTGCTCTTGGGCAGGTACTGGAAGACACCGATAAACTCATCTTT.

This clone has only a few counts. This chain uses TRDV1 with TRDJ1; D tentatively reads TRDD2 or TRDD3 (8 bases each). V lost 6 bases, J lost 0 bases, and 32 bases lay in between. The CDR3 is made up of 21 amino acids. The germline CDR1 and CDR2 sequences are TSWWSYY and QGS. CDR3 amino acids: CALGKIVGLPMKLGDTDKLIF. The CDR3 bases are TGTGCTCTTGGTAAAATAGTAGGCCTTCCTATGAAACTGGGGGACACCGATAAACTCATCTTT.

This clone was recorded a few times. The chain combines TRDV1 with TRDJ1, with D tentatively TRDD3 (5 bases). From germline, CDR1 is TSWWSYY and CDR2 QGS. The CDR3 sequence is 16 residues long. CDR3 sequence: CAPNLGPLRDTDKLIF. The DNA for the CDR3 is TGTGCCCCAAACCTAGGTCCACTGAGGGATACCGATAAACTCATCTTT.

Remarks on this clone: Other DNA variants within this sample encode the same CDR3. The chain joins TRDV1 to TRDJ1; D gene unclear. Germline CDR1 reads TSWWSYY; CDR2 reads QGS. CDR3 length: 15 amino acids. Trimming left V 0 bases short and J 0 bases short, with 8 bases between. CDR3 loop: CALGELGLYTDKLIF. The CDR3 nucleotides read TGTGCTCTTGGGGAACTGGGGTTGTACACCGATAAACTCATCTTT.

This clone was detected only a few times. The chain couples TRDV1 to TRDJ1; the match to TRDD3 covers 9 bases. CDR3 length: 17 amino acids. After removal of 0 bases from V and 5 bases from J, the junction contained 10 bases not matched to a gene. Germline V gives CDR1 TSWWSYY, CDR2 QGS. The DNA for the CDR3 is TGTGCTCTTGGGGAACTTCCCTTACTGGGGGAAGGGGATAAACTCATCTTT. Protein: CALGELPLLGEGDKLIF.

V gene TRDV1 combines with J gene TRDJ1, with D tentatively TRDD3 (5 bases). The germline V gene encodes CDR1 TSWWSYY and CDR2 QGS. V lost 2 bases and J lost 0, with 25 bases in between. The length of the CDR3 is 20 residues. The CDR3 nucleotides are TGTGCTCTTGGGGAATTGACAGTTGAGGATATCCCACAGTACACCGATAAACTCATCTTT. Protein product: CALGELTVEDIPQYTDKLIF.

The chain uses TRDV1 and TRDJ1; a possible D gene is TRDD2 (5 bases). Germline V gene data show CDR1 as TSWWSYY and CDR2 as QGS. The CDR3 extends over 20 amino acids. The ends were cut back, 3 bases at V and 8 bases at J, with 34 bases in the middle. In nucleotides, the CDR3 is TGTGCTCTTGGGGACCCATTGGGCCTACAAGTTTACCCAACACCGAGCAAACTCATCTTT. It encodes CALGDPLGLQVYPTPSKLIF.

This clone appeared a few times. This chain uses TRDV1 with TRDJ1; possible D gene TRDD2, 9 bases. The CDR3 has 24 amino acids. Looked up from germline, CDR1 is TSWWSYY and CDR2 is QGS. The V end lost 3 bases, the J end lost 0 bases, and 38 bases lay between the germline ends. The CDR3 nucleotides are TGTGCTCTTGGGGACACGTTCCTTCCTACTTTGCGTACTGGGGGCTTTCCGTACACCGATAAACTCATCTTT. Translated: CALGDTFLPTLRTGGFPYTDKLIF.

The rearrangement joins TRDV1 to TRDJ1; 9 bases match TRDD3. Germline loops: CDR1 TSWWSYY, CDR2 QGS. J was trimmed by 1 base and V by 4 bases; bases with no gene match: 25. CDR3 size: 22 residues. The CDR3 is CALGGGFPDGGYLLKPTDKLIF. The CDR3 DNA reads as TGTGCTCTTGGGGGAGGATTTCCCGACGGGGGATACCTCTTGAAGCCCACCGATAAACTCATCTTT.

The rearrangement links TRDV1 to TRDJ1, with 12 nucleotides matching TRDD3. Germline CDR1 and CDR2: TSWWSYY and QGS. The CDR3 is 21 residues long. J lost 3 bases, V lost 4 bases, and 21 bases had no gene match. The CDR3 region is CALGGEFFTGGYRMLADKLIF. The CDR3 region has the DNA TGTGCTCTTGGGGGCGAATTCTTCACTGGGGGATACCGCATGTTGGCCGATAAACTCATCTTT.

V and J are TRDV1 and TRDJ1, with a possible D match to TRDD2 (6 bases). In germline, CDR1 is TSWWSYY, CDR2 QGS. V lost 0 bases, J lost 2 bases, and 25 bases lay in between. The CDR3 spans 20 residues. The DNA of the CDR3 is TGTGCTCTTGGGGAACTTCCCTTCCCTACTTCATCATACTCTACCGATAAACTCATCTTT. Translation: CALGELPFPTSSYSTDKLIF.

There are a few counts of this clone. The rearrangement joins TRDV1 to TRDJ1; D perhaps matches TRDD2 (6 bases). CDR1 and CDR2 from the germline V gene are TSWWSYY and QGS. The CDR3 loop spans 17 amino acids. The germline V and J ends were trimmed by 4 bases and 0 bases, with 18 bases remaining between them. The CDR3 nucleotides read TGTGCTCTTGGGGCATTTCCTAATGGGGTGTACACCGATAAACTCATCTTT. It specifies CALGAFPNGVYTDKLIF.

The rearrangement joins TRDV1 to TRDJ1, with 10 bases aligning to TRDD3. Germline V CDR1 and CDR2: TSWWSYY, QGS. J lost 0 bases, V lost 1 base, and 11 bases had no gene match. This CDR3 comprises 19 residues. Here the CDR3 DNA reads TGTGCTCTTGGGGAACAGCAGGGGGATACGCTGGAGCACACCGATAAACTCATCTTT. Amino acids: CALGEQQGDTLEHTDKLIF.

This clone turned up a few times. The chain carries TRDV1 and TRDJ1, with TRDD3 matching 13 bases. Germline V gene lookup returns CDR1 TSWWSYY and CDR2 QGS. V lost 2 bases to trimming and J lost 0 bases; unmatched junction nucleotides: 12. CDR3 length: 20 amino acids. In DNA, the CDR3 is TGTGCTCTTGGGGAATCTGTCTACTGGGGGATACGCGGGGACACCGATAAACTCATCTTT. Protein: CALGESVYWGIRGDTDKLIF.

This clone has only a few counts. This chain links TRDV1 with TRDJ1, with a possible D match to TRDD2 (6 bases). Germline V gene lookup returns CDR1 TSWWSYY and CDR2 QGS. The germline V and J ends were trimmed by 4 bases and 0 bases, with 15 bases remaining between them. The CDR3 spans 16 residues. The CDR3 sequence: CALGGSAFRHTDKLIF. The DNA for the CDR3 is TGTGCTCTTGGGGGATCGGCCTTCCGACACACCGATAAACTCATCTTT.

This clone was found a few times. The chain couples TRDV1 to TRDJ2; 9 bases are a match to TRDD3. Trimming removed 0 bases from V and 3 bases from J; junction bases left unmatched: 20. This CDR3 has 22 residues. Germline V gene sequence: CDR1 TSWWSYY, CDR2 QGS. Here the CDR3 reads CALGELRPTTLQYWGMTAQLFF. CDR3 DNA: TGTGCTCTTGGGGAACTAAGACCAACAACCCTACAGTACTGGGGGATGACAGCACAACTCTTCTTT.

This rearrangement joins TRAV29/DV5 to TRDJ1; tentatively, D is TRDD2 or TRDD3 (7 bases each). The CDR3 is 18 amino acids. With 3 bases removed from V and 5 bases from J, the gap between germline ends came to 29 bases. Germline loops: CDR1 NSMFDY, CDR2 ISSIKDK. The CDR3 DNA reads as TGTGCAGCAAAGGGGGCCCTCTTCCTATGCGTACTGGGGGATAAACTCATCTTT. It specifies CAAKGALFLCVLGDKLIF.

The chain links TRDV1 to TRDJ1, with TRDD3 matching 9 bases. This CDR3 is built from 17 residues. Trimming cost V 3 bases and J 4 bases; bases outside gene matches: 12. Germline-derived CDR1 and CDR2 are TSWWSYY and QGS. In DNA, the CDR3 is TGTGCTCTTGGGGATCCTTCGGCCGTACTGGGGGACGATAAACTCATCTTT. The encoded protein is CALGDPSAVLGDDKLIF.

In its sample, this clone was seen a few times. The rearrangement joins TRDV1 to TRDJ1; 13 bases are a match to TRDD3. This CDR3 has 24 amino acids. CDR1 is TSWWSYY and CDR2 is QGS in the germline V gene. V was clipped by 2 bases and J by 0 bases; unmatched bases: 24. CDR3 residues: CALGEYPFHPSYWGIRYYTDKLIF. For the CDR3, the DNA is TGTGCTCTTGGGGAATACCCCTTCCATCCCTCTTACTGGGGGATACGCTACTACACCGATAAACTCATCTTT.

This clone was observed a handful of times. The chain joins TRDV1 to TRDJ1; 7 bases are shared with TRDD2. The CDR3 sequence is 22 residues long. V lost 0 bases to trimming and J lost 4 bases; unmatched junction nucleotides: 26. CDR1 is TSWWSYY, CDR2 QGS, per germline. The CDR3 bases are TGTGCTCTTGGGGAACTCGGAACTTTTTTCCTACGTTTGGGACCCAGGGGCGATAAACTCATCTTT. Translated, it gives CALGELGTFFLRLGPRGDKLIF.

V gene TRDV1 combines with J gene TRDJ1; TRDD3 agrees at 9 bases. This CDR3 has 12 residues. J lost 10 bases, V lost 5 bases, and 5 bases had no gene match. Germline lookup yields CDR1 TSWWSYY and CDR2 QGS. The DNA for the CDR3 is TGTGCTCTTGGGCAGGGGGATACAAGACTCATCTTT. As protein: CALGQGDTRLIF.

V gene TRDV1 combines with J gene TRDJ1, with 9 bases aligning to TRDD3. The ends lost 2 bases at V and 5 bases at J; junction bases unmatched: 9. The CDR3 is made up of 16 amino acids. The germline gives CDR1 TSWWSYY, CDR2 QGS. CDR3 DNA: TGTGCTCTTGGGGAAGCCTGTACTGGGGGACATGATAAACTCATCTTT. Translation gives CALGEACTGGHDKLIF.

This rearrangement joins TRDV1 to TRDJ1; 7 bases map to TRDD3. The CDR3 runs to 21 residues. V lost 3 bases, J lost 4 bases, and 26 bases stayed unmatched. In germline, CDR1 is TSWWSYY, CDR2 QGS. CDR3 nucleotide sequence: TGTGCTCTTGGGGACCAGTCCTTCTCAATAATGGAGGGATACAACGGCGATAAACTCATCTTT. Its translation is CALGDQSFSIMEGYNGDKLIF.